This T cell receptor (beta chain) is drawn from a study of beta chain features in type 1 diabetes. The overall study: No patient-donor differences in age, gender, total cells or subset yield. All samples together contributed 85 million to 120 million sorted cells for examination. Study-wide results and limits: Among all four CD4+ subsets, Type 1 diabetes patients had TCRB CDR3s that were moderately but significantly shorter. Type 1 diabetes patients had VDJ junctions that carried fewer insertions and more deletions.

In this sample, this clone turned up a few times. Its antigen is not known. TCRB transcripts that were expressed got sequenced, as all of the isolated RNA had been reverse transcribed. Assay: immunoSEQ multiplex PCR; the TCRdb copy retains only in-frame clones and omits some. The top ten clones hold more than 0.045% of a sample with around 450,000 clones, over 9.5% of them seen once. Germline V gene lookup returns CDR1 GTSNPN and CDR2 SVGIG (reference sequence). This CDR3 has 14 residues. What was sequenced was naive CD4+ T cells from blood. V is TRBV30 and J is TRBJ2-1; 8 bases match TRBD2. This TCR derives from a woman between 18 and 29 years old in good health. The CDR3 bases are TGTGCTGTGAAGCGGGAGACTTCCAACAATGAGCAGTTCTTC. This sequence encodes CAVKRETSNNEQFF.